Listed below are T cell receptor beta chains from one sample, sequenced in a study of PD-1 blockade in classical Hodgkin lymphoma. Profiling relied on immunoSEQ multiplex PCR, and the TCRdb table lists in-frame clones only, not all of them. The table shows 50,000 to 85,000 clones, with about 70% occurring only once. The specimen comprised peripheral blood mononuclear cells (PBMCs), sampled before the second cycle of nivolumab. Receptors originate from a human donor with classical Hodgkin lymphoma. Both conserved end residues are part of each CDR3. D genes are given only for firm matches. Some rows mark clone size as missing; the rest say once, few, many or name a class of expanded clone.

CDR3 DNA: TGTGCCAGTAGGATCAGCCCGGACACTGAAGCTTTCTTT
CDR3 protein: CASRISPDTEAFF
clone size: .
J gene: TRBJ1-1
D gene: .
V gene: TRBV19

CDR3 DNA: TGTGCCAGCAGCCAAGCCGGAAACACCATATATTTT
CDR3 protein: CASSQAGNTIYF
clone size: once
J gene: TRBJ1-3
D gene: .
V gene: TRBV14

CDR3 DNA: TGTGCCAGCAGTTTAATGGGAATTGGTCCACCCCTCCACTTT
CDR3 protein: CASSLMGIGPPLHF
clone size: few
J gene: TRBJ1-6
D gene: .
V gene: TRBV28

CDR3 DNA: TGCGCCAGCAGTCCTGTGGTGGGGGCCCAAGAGACCCAGTACTTC
CDR3 protein: CASSPVVGAQETQYF
clone size: .
J gene: TRBJ2-5
D gene: .
V gene: TRBV5-1

CDR3 DNA: TGCGCCAGCAGCCAAACAGGGGATACTGGAAACACCATATATTTT
CDR3 protein: CASSQTGDTGNTIYF
clone size: .
J gene: TRBJ1-3
D gene: TRBD1
V gene: TRBV5-1

CDR3 DNA: TGTGCCAGCAGCTTCGTGTTAAGCTCCTACAATGAGCAGTTCTTC
CDR3 protein: CASSFVLSSYNEQFF
clone size: few
J gene: TRBJ2-1
D gene: .
V gene: TRBV7-6

CDR3 DNA: TGTGCCAGCAGCGTAGCCGCGGGTTTGAACACTGAAGCTTTCTTT
CDR3 protein: CASSVAAGLNTEAFF
clone size: few
J gene: TRBJ1-1
D gene: .
V gene: TRBV9

CDR3 DNA: TGTGCCAGCTCACCCCTTGGACTACCGACCCAAGCGAACACCGGGGAGCTGTTTTTT
CDR3 protein: CASSPLGLPTQANTGELFF
clone size: .
J gene: TRBJ2-2
D gene: .
V gene: TRBV18

CDR3 DNA: TGTGCCAGCAGCTTCGACGGAAGTGGCTCCTACGAGCAGTACTTC
CDR3 protein: CASSFDGSGSYEQYF
clone size: .
J gene: TRBJ2-7
D gene: .
V gene: TRBV7-3

CDR3 DNA: TGCGCCAGCAGCCTCGGGACTCCTAATGAGCAGTTCTTC
CDR3 protein: CASSLGTPNEQFF
clone size: .
J gene: TRBJ2-1
D gene: .
V gene: TRBV5-1

CDR3 DNA: TGTGCCAGCAGCTCCCCCGGGGGGTGGCACGAGCAGTACTTC
CDR3 protein: CASSSPGGWHEQYF
clone size: .
J gene: TRBJ2-7
D gene: TRBD2
V gene: TRBV5-6

CDR3 DNA: TGTGCCAGTAGCATAACAGGGGAGAGGGGCTACACCTTC
CDR3 protein: CASSITGERGYTF
clone size: .
J gene: TRBJ1-2
D gene: TRBD1
V gene: TRBV19

CDR3 DNA: TGCGCCAGCAGCTTGAGGACAGGGCCTAATGAAAAACTGTTTTTT
CDR3 protein: CASSLRTGPNEKLFF
clone size: .
J gene: TRBJ1-4
D gene: TRBD1
V gene: TRBV5-1

CDR3 DNA: TGCGCCTCGGGGACATCCGGCTACACCTTC
CDR3 protein: CASGTSGYTF
clone size: .
J gene: TRBJ1-2
D gene: .
V gene: TRBV10-2

CDR3 DNA: TGTGCCAGCAGTTCCGGGATTTTCACTGAAGCTTTCTTT
CDR3 protein: CASSSGIFTEAFF
clone size: .
J gene: TRBJ1-1
D gene: .
V gene: TRBV6-5

CDR3 DNA: TGTGCCAGCAGCCCCTGGATGGACTCTGGAAACACCATATATTTT
CDR3 protein: CASSPWMDSGNTIYF
clone size: .
J gene: TRBJ1-3
D gene: .
V gene: TRBV27

CDR3 DNA: TGTGCCAGCAGCCCCCGGGGCGCATACTACGAGCAGTACTTC
CDR3 protein: CASSPRGAYYEQYF
clone size: .
J gene: TRBJ2-7
D gene: .
V gene: TRBV21-1

CDR3 DNA: TGCGCCAGCAGCCAAGACTTACAGAGGAGAGTAGCTAGTACTGAAGCTTTCTTT
CDR3 protein: CASSQDLQRRVASTEAFF
clone size: .
J gene: TRBJ1-1
D gene: .
V gene: TRBV4-1

CDR3 DNA: TGTGCCAGTAAGATTACGGGCACGAGAAGGCCTTACAATGAGCAGTTCTTC
CDR3 protein: CASKITGTRRPYNEQFF
clone size: .
J gene: TRBJ2-1
D gene: .
V gene: TRBV19

CDR3 DNA: TGCGCCAGCAGCACCGGACAGGGGGCCCACACCGGGGAGCTGTTTTTT
CDR3 protein: CASSTGQGAHTGELFF
clone size: .
J gene: TRBJ2-2
D gene: TRBD1
V gene: TRBV5-1

CDR3 DNA: TGTGCCAGCAGCTTCTCCCCGGGACAGGGGATGGAGACCCAGTACTTC
CDR3 protein: CASSFSPGQGMETQYF
clone size: .
J gene: TRBJ2-5
D gene: TRBD1
V gene: TRBV7-9

CDR3 DNA: TGTGCCAGTAGTATAGTTATAACAGGTACCGGGGAGCTGTTTTTT
CDR3 protein: CASSIVITGTGELFF
clone size: .
J gene: TRBJ2-2
D gene: .
V gene: TRBV19

CDR3 DNA: TGTGCCAGTAGTATAGAAGGGTTGAACACTGAAGCTTTCTTT
CDR3 protein: CASSIEGLNTEAFF
clone size: .
J gene: TRBJ1-1
D gene: .
V gene: TRBV19

CDR3 DNA: TGTGCCAGCAGCGTACCCCGTGGACAGGGAAACACCGGGGAGCTGTTTTTT
CDR3 protein: CASSVPRGQGNTGELFF
clone size: .
J gene: TRBJ2-2
D gene: TRBD1
V gene: TRBV9

CDR3 DNA: TGTGCTAGTGGTTTGGATCAGCCCCAGCATTTT
CDR3 protein: CASGLDQPQHF
clone size: .
J gene: TRBJ1-5
D gene: .
V gene: TRBV12-5

CDR3 DNA: TGTGCCAGTAGTCTGAGACAGGGCGGAAACACCATATATTTT
CDR3 protein: CASSLRQGGNTIYF
clone size: .
J gene: TRBJ1-3
D gene: TRBD1
V gene: TRBV19

CDR3 DNA: TGTGCCAGCAGCCTCATGGGTGGGGTCTACGAGCAGTACTTC
CDR3 protein: CASSLMGGVYEQYF
clone size: .
J gene: TRBJ2-7
D gene: .
V gene: TRBV5-4

CDR3 DNA: TGTGCCAGCAGTCCCCGAGGGGGCCAGAACACTGAAGCTTTCTTT
CDR3 protein: CASSPRGGQNTEAFF
clone size: .
J gene: TRBJ1-1
D gene: TRBD1
V gene: TRBV25-1

CDR3 DNA: TGTGCCAGCAGCTCCCTCGGGGGGTTGGACACTGAAGCTTTCTTT
CDR3 protein: CASSSLGGLDTEAFF
clone size: few
J gene: TRBJ1-1
D gene: .
V gene: TRBV9

CDR3 DNA: TGTGCCAGCAGCCCAGGCGGGGGCGGGGAGCCCCAGCATTTT
CDR3 protein: CASSPGGGGEPQHF
clone size: medium-sized
J gene: TRBJ1-5
D gene: .
V gene: TRBV9

CDR3 DNA: TGTGCCAGCAGCCACCGGGGACGGACGAATAATTCACCCCTCCACTTT
CDR3 protein: CASSHRGRTNNSPLHF
clone size: .
J gene: TRBJ1-6
D gene: .
V gene: TRBV11-2

CDR3 DNA: TGTGCCAGTAGACCCACAATATATAGCAATCAGCCCCAGCATTTT
CDR3 protein: CASRPTIYSNQPQHF
clone size: .
J gene: TRBJ1-5
D gene: .
V gene: TRBV19

CDR3 DNA: TGCGCCAGCAGCCCGGAGGGGCCCAGTGAGCAGTTCTTC
CDR3 protein: CASSPEGPSEQFF
clone size: .
J gene: TRBJ2-1
D gene: .
V gene: TRBV5-1

CDR3 DNA: TGTGCCAGCAGTCGAGGGGGTCCTAATTCACCCCTCCACTTT
CDR3 protein: CASSRGGPNSPLHF
clone size: .
J gene: TRBJ1-6
D gene: .
V gene: TRBV6-5

CDR3 DNA: TGTGCCAGCAGTACAACAGCTACCGGGGAGCTGTTTTTT
CDR3 protein: CASSTTATGELFF
clone size: many
J gene: TRBJ2-2
D gene: .
V gene: TRBV6-1

CDR3 DNA: TGTGCTAGCAGCCCCCGTTGGGGGTCAGGGGAGACCCAGTACTTC
CDR3 protein: CASSPRWGSGETQYF
clone size: once
J gene: TRBJ2-5
D gene: .
V gene: TRBV7-7

CDR3 DNA: TGTGCCAGTGTCCGGGACCAACTGGAGACCCAGTACTTC
CDR3 protein: CASVRDQLETQYF
clone size: few
J gene: TRBJ2-5
D gene: .
V gene: TRBV2

CDR3 DNA: TGTGCCAGCTCACCCAAAGCGGGCGACAATGAGCAGTTCTTC
CDR3 protein: CASSPKAGDNEQFF
clone size: .
J gene: TRBJ2-1
D gene: .
V gene: TRBV18

CDR3 DNA: TGTGCCAGCAGGACAGGGAACTATGGCTACACCTTC
CDR3 protein: CASRTGNYGYTF
clone size: .
J gene: TRBJ1-2
D gene: TRBD1
V gene: TRBV28

CDR3 DNA: TGTGCCAGCAGCTCCGACGGACGGACGAAGGGTCAGCCCCAGCATTTT
CDR3 protein: CASSSDGRTKGQPQHF
clone size: few
J gene: TRBJ1-5
D gene: .
V gene: TRBV7-9

CDR3 DNA: TGTGCCAGCTCACAAATCGACAGTCAGAGCTCCTATGGCTACACCTTC
CDR3 protein: CASSQIDSQSSYGYTF
clone size: .
J gene: TRBJ1-2
D gene: .
V gene: TRBV18

CDR3 DNA: TGTGCCAGCAGTCATCCTTGGACAGGAGAACAAGAGACCCAGTACTTC
CDR3 protein: CASSHPWTGEQETQYF
clone size: .
J gene: TRBJ2-5
D gene: TRBD1
V gene: TRBV28

CDR3 DNA: TGTGCCAGCAGCGTAGGGGAGCTAGGGTACGAGCAGTACTTC
CDR3 protein: CASSVGELGYEQYF
clone size: few
J gene: TRBJ2-7
D gene: .
V gene: TRBV9

CDR3 DNA: TGTGCCAGCAGGACGCCTGGGGGGCGGGAGGGCCGGTACGAGCAGTACTTC
CDR3 protein: CASRTPGGREGRYEQYF
clone size: .
J gene: TRBJ2-7
D gene: TRBD2
V gene: TRBV27

CDR3 DNA: TGTGCCAGTAGTATAGGGGGGACAGTTACCGACGAGCAGTACTTC
CDR3 protein: CASSIGGTVTDEQYF
clone size: .
J gene: TRBJ2-7
D gene: TRBD1
V gene: TRBV19